The clone carrying this T cell receptor beta chain was found many times. The CDR3 length is 14 residues. The V segment lost 6 bases and the J segment 4 bases; nucleotides outside the gene matches: 8. Germline V gene data show CDR1 as MNHEY and CDR2 as SVGAGI. The data are from a study of human T cells and chemical hapten exposure. As to time point: patch test 2, 6 weeks after DPC sensitization. Treatment meaning: therapeutic diphenylcyclopropenone sensitization with weekly scalp DPC. Blood collection happened ahead of applying each patch test. TCRdb re-derived calls from the RACE reads in MiXCR, one entry per CDR3 protein. The table includes 65,000 to 95,000 distinct CDR3 sequences, less than 8% detected once.

The sequence came from a woman in her 30s with alopecia areata. Some clones in this sample may be carry-over from other donors' samples. The chain employs TRBV6-5 and TRBJ1-2; 7 bases map to TRBD1. The sample was whole blood, taken in connection with sensitization to the hapten diphenylcyclopropenone (DPC). In DNA, the CDR3 is TGTGCCAGCAGGATTCGACAGGGAGGCTATGGCTACACCTTC. It encodes CASRIRQGGYGYTF.